A selection of T cell receptor beta chains follows, all from one sample in a study of cytomegalovirus exposure and HLA in healthy donors. Method: immunoSEQ multiplex PCR; TCRdb's copy keeps in-frame clones and lacks some. The repertoire holds some 120,000 clones, with roughly 68% as singletons. Sequenced input: PBMCs. The receptor source for this set is a woman in her 50s in good health and CMV-seropositive. Both conserved end residues are part of each CDR3. A D gene is named only where the DNA matches it firmly. Clone size is not always given. Where it is, it says once, few, many or a class for expanded clones.

>14|few|TRBJ2-7|TRBD1|TRBV29-1
TGCAGCGTTGAAGTGACAGGGGGCGAGAGCGAGCAGTACTTC
CSVEVTGGESEQYF
>15|.|TRBJ1-2|.|TRBV2
TGTGCCAGCAGCAGGAACCCGACAGTCCCAAATGGCTACACCTTC
CASSRNPTVPNGYTF
>12|.|TRBJ1-2|TRBD1|TRBV18
TGTGCCAGCTCACCTACAGGGGACGGCTACACCTTC
CASSPTGDGYTF
>16|few|TRBJ2-1|.|TRBV7-7
TGTGCCAGCAGCTTAGAAGTGAACAGGGACTACAATGAGCAGTTCTTC
CASSLEVNRDYNEQFF
>15|once|TRBJ1-2|.|TRBV2
TGTGCCAGCAGTGAATCCGGCGGGCGGATTTATGGCTACACCTTC
CASSESGGRIYGYTF
>13|.|TRBJ1-1|TRBD1|TRBV2
TGTGCCAGCAGAACCGGACAGGCTACAAAAGCTTTCTTT
CASRTGQATKAFF
>16|.|TRBJ2-5|TRBD2|TRBV7-9
TGTGCCAGCAGCCATCTCGCGGGGGGCCAGGGGGAGACCCAGTACTTC
CASSHLAGGQGETQYF
>16|.|TRBJ2-7|TRBD1|TRBV6-1
TGTGCCAGCAGTGAATTAGGGGGCTACCAGAGATACGAGCAGTACTTC
CASSELGGYQRYEQYF
>16|.|TRBJ1-4|.|TRBV4-3
TGCGCCAGCAGCCAGTCCGGGGGGCGCACTAATGAAAAACTGTTTTTT
CASSQSGGRTNEKLFF
>14|.|TRBJ1-2|.|TRBV7-2
TGTGCCAGCAGCCCGCGACAGGAACAGAGTGGCTACACCTTC
CASSPRQEQSGYTF
>15|few|TRBJ1-3|TRBD1|TRBV5-1
TGCGCCAGCAGCTTTGACAGGGGCTCTGGAAACACCATATATTTT
CASSFDRGSGNTIYF
>16|.|TRBJ2-1|.|TRBV9
TGTGCCAGCAGCCCCCGTGGGTCAGGGAACTACAATGAGCAGTTCTTC
CASSPRGSGNYNEQFF
>16|.|TRBJ2-3|TRBD1|TRBV19
TGTGCCAGTAGTTCCGACGGGACAGGGGGTACAGATACGCAGTATTTT
CASSSDGTGGTDTQYF
>17|.|TRBJ2-7|TRBD1|TRBV28
TGTGCCAGCAGTTTATCCCACGGGACAGGAGTTTACTACGAGCAGTACTTC
CASSLSHGTGVYYEQYF
>12|.|TRBJ1-5|.|TRBV7-9
TGTTCCAGCAGCCCGGGCAATCAGCCCCAGCATTTT
CSSSPGNQPQHF
>17|.|TRBJ2-5|TRBD2|TRBV7-8
TGTGCCAGCAGCTTAGAGGGTAGCGGGGGGGCGTATGAGACCCAGTACTTC
CASSLEGSGGAYETQYF
>13|.|TRBJ2-1|TRBD1|TRBV5-1
TGCGCCAGCCATCAGGACAGGGTTAATGAGCAGTTCTTC
CASHQDRVNEQFF
>11|once|TRBJ1-1|TRBD1|TRBV2
TGTGCCGGACAGGGGGCCCTTGAAGCTTTCTTT
CAGQGALEAFF
>12|.|TRBJ1-2|TRBD1|TRBV19
TGTGCCAGTAGAACTACAGGGGGCGGCTACACCTTC
CASRTTGGGYTF
>17|few|TRBJ2-5|.|TRBV7-8
TGTGCCAGCAGTTCAGACAGGGCCCCCCACCGGGGGGAGACCCAGTACTTC
CASSSDRAPHRGETQYF
>16|.|TRBJ2-1|TRBD2|TRBV5-1
TGCACCAGCAGCGGTAGCGGGGGGGCCGGGGACAATGAGCAGTTCTTC
CTSSGSGGAGDNEQFF
>15|.|TRBJ2-3|.|TRBV5-1
TGCGCCAGCAGCTTGGGGCAGGGGTTGACAGATACGCAGTATTTT
CASSLGQGLTDTQYF
>15|once|TRBJ1-3|.|TRBV30
TGTGCCTGGAGTATCTCGGGGGGCTCTGGAAACACCATATATTTT
CAWSISGGSGNTIYF
>15|once|TRBJ1-5|.|TRBV4-3
TGCGCCAGCAGCCAAGATTCCCAGGGTCTGCGGCCCCAGCATTTT
CASSQDSQGLRPQHF
>13|few|TRBJ2-7|TRBD2|TRBV7-2
TGTGCCAGCAGCTCAGCTAGCGGGGGAGAGCAGTACTTC
CASSSASGGEQYF
>14|.|TRBJ1-4|.|TRBV2
TGTGCCAGCAGTGATCGGACGGGGGATGAAAAACTGTTTTTT
CASSDRTGDEKLFF
>16|.|TRBJ2-2|TRBD1|TRBV28
TGTGCCAGCAGTCCCCCAAGGACAGGGGGGACCGGGGAGCTGTTTTTT
CASSPPRTGGTGELFF
>14|.|TRBJ2-3|TRBD2|TRBV7-2
TGTGCCAGCAGCGCTGGACTAGCGGCAGATACGCAGTATTTT
CASSAGLAADTQYF
>11|.|TRBJ2-7|.|TRBV7-9
TGTGCCAGCAGCTTAGGGGCCGAGCAGTACTTC
CASSLGAEQYF
>12|once|TRBJ1-2|.|TRBV7-9
TGTGCCGGGCAGGGGATTTGGTATGGCTACACCTTC
CAGQGIWYGYTF
>15|few|TRBJ1-4|.|TRBV5-5
TGTGCCAGCAGCCAAAGACAGAATTCAAATGAAAAACTGTTTTTT
CASSQRQNSNEKLFF
>16|.|TRBJ2-1|.|TRBV5-1
TGCGCCAGCAGCACCCGTACAGGGACGGGCTACAATGAGCAGTTCTTC
CASSTRTGTGYNEQFF
>13|few|TRBJ2-7|TRBD1|TRBV29-1
TGCAGCGCAGGACAGGGGAACTCCTACGAGCAGTACTTC
CSAGQGNSYEQYF
>17|few|TRBJ2-1|TRBD1|TRBV18
TGTGCCAGCTCACCAATTACAGGGGTGGGCCTTTACAATGAGCAGTTCTTC
CASSPITGVGLYNEQFF
>14|.|TRBJ1-5|.|TRBV25-1
TGTGCCAGCCCGGGGAGCCCCAGAGGGCAGCCCCAGCATTTT
CASPGSPRGQPQHF
>18|.|TRBJ1-5|TRBD1|TRBV10-2
TGCGCCAGCAGTGCGACGGGACAGGGCGGCGATAGCAATCAGCCCCAGCATTTT
CASSATGQGGDSNQPQHF
>17|.|TRBJ2-2|TRBD1|TRBV5-1
TGCGCCAGCAGCTTAATTTGGACAGGGGGCATGACCGGGGAGCTGTTTTTT
CASSLIWTGGMTGELFF
>19|.|TRBJ2-2|TRBD2|TRBV19
TGTGCCAGTAGTATAGATCGCCGACTAGCGGGGGGGCTTGACGGGGAGCTGTTTTTT
CASSIDRRLAGGLDGELFF
>15|.|TRBJ2-3|TRBD2|TRBV5-8
TGTGCCAGCAGCCCAGCGGGACTCCAGGCCGATACGCAGTATTTT
CASSPAGLQADTQYF
>16|few|TRBJ1-6|.|TRBV5-1
TGCGCCAGCAGCCCGGAGAATGCATATGGCAATTCACCCCTCCACTTT
CASSPENAYGNSPLHF
>13|few|TRBJ2-5|.|TRBV9
TGTGCCAGCAGCGTAGGAGAAATTGAGACCCAGTACTTC
CASSVGEIETQYF
>13|.|TRBJ1-2|TRBD1|TRBV6-5
TGTGCCAGCAGCGACGGGACAGTTTATGGCTACACCTTC
CASSDGTVYGYTF
>14|few|TRBJ2-5|TRBD1|TRBV7-2
TGTGCCAGCAGCACCCGACAGGGGAAACAGACCCAGTACTTC
CASSTRQGKQTQYF
>17|.|TRBJ2-2|TRBD2|TRBV9
TGTGCCAGCAGCTCCCCTAGCGGGGGGGGGAACACCGGGGAGCTGTTTTTT
CASSSPSGGGNTGELFF
>13|.|TRBJ2-7|.|TRBV18
TGTGCCAGCTCACCGGTAGGAGAATACGAGCAGTACTTC
CASSPVGEYEQYF
>13|.|TRBJ2-7|.|TRBV28
TGTGCCAGCAGGCGTACAGGGACCTACGAGCAGTACTTC
CASRRTGTYEQYF
>15|.|TRBJ2-3|.|TRBV5-1
TGCGCCAGCAGCTTGGCAGCTAGCGGCACAGATACGCAGTATTTT
CASSLAASGTDTQYF
>17|.|TRBJ2-7|TRBD2|TRBV13
TGTGCCAGCAGCTTTCGTGTCACCCCTAGCGGGGGGATCGAGCAGTACTTC
CASSFRVTPSGGIEQYF
>14|.|TRBJ2-7|.|TRBV7-8
TGTGCCAGCAGCGCTGAGGACTCCCGCGTCGAGCAGTACTTC
CASSAEDSRVEQYF
>11|few|TRBJ2-4|TRBD1|TRBV19
TGTGCCACCGGGACAGAAAGGGCGCAGTACTTC
CATGTERAQYF
>17|.|TRBJ1-2|TRBD1|TRBV7-2
TGTGCCAGCAGCTTAGCTAGGGACAGGGGCCGACCGGATGGCTACACCTTC
CASSLARDRGRPDGYTF
>19|once|TRBJ2-3|TRBD2|TRBV4-1
TGCGCCAGCAGCCAAGTAAGGCGACTAGCGGGGGTGAACACAGATACGCAGTATTTT
CASSQVRRLAGVNTDTQYF
>16|.|TRBJ2-7|.|TRBV6-5
TGTGCCAGCAGTTCGAACTACAGGCCATCCACCTACGAGCAGTACTTC
CASSSNYRPSTYEQYF